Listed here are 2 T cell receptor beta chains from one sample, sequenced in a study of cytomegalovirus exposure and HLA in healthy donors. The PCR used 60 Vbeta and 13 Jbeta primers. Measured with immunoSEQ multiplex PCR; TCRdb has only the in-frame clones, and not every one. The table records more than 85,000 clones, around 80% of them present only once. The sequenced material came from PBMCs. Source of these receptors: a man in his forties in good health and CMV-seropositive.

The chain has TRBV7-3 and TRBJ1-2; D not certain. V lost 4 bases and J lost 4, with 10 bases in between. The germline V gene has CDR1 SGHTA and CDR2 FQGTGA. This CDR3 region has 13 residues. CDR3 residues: CASSSSNSYGYTF. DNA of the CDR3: TGTGCCAGCAGCTCCTCAAACAGCTATGGCTACACCTTC.

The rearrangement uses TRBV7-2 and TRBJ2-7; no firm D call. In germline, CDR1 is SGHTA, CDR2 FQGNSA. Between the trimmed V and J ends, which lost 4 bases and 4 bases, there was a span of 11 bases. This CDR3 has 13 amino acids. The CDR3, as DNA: TGTGCCAGCAGCTCCTTCCCCGGGTACGAGCAGTACTTC. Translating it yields CASSSFPGYEQYF. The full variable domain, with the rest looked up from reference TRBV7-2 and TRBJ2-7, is GAGVSQSPSNKVTEKGKDVELRCDPISGHTALYWYRQSLGQGLEFLIYFQGNSAPDKSGLPSDRFSAERTGGSVSTLTIQRTQQEDSAVYLCASSSFPGYEQYFGPGTRLTVT.